The T cell receptor beta chain under discussion was sequenced for a study of T-cell reconstitution after alpha-beta-depleted transplantation in children. Germline loops: CDR1 GTSNPN, CDR2 SVGIG (reference sequence). There are 12 residues in the CDR3. V was cut by 5 bases and J by 5 bases, with 13 bases left in between. As it was prepared, the TCRbeta library received unique molecular identifiers. TCRdb re-called the PCR reads with MiXCR, one entry per CDR3 protein. The sample shows some 500,000 distinct CDR3 sequences, 30% to 35% of them seen only once. The chain carries TRBV30 and TRBJ2-7, with D possibly matching TRBD2 (5 bases). The sequenced sample was PBMCs from the stem cell graft donor, obtained from the stem cell graft. The receptor's source is a human donor who donated a stem cell graft to a child with aplastic anemia. CDR3: CAWGAVRDEQYF. DNA of the CDR3: TGTGCCTGGGGAGCGGTTCGGGACGAGCAGTACTTC.